The clone carrying this T cell receptor beta chain has just a few counts. The sample belongs to a study of response to subunit inactivated influenza vaccine. CDR1 SGHRS and CDR2 YFSETQ come from the germline V gene. V was cut by 4 bases and J by 2 bases, with 6 bases left in between. CDR3 length: 12 residues. TCRdb passed the RT-PCR reads through MiXCR, listing each CDR3 protein once. The sample has approximately 520,000 distinct CDR3 sequences; about 15% are singletons. The chain has TRBV5-1 and TRBJ1-2, with D unresolved. The TCR comes from a man between 50 and 70 years old who received an inactivated influenza vaccine. The sequences come from CD4+ T cells sorted from PBMCs, collected around 25 months after vaccination. DNA for the CDR3: TGCGCCAGCAGCATGGGGAACTATGGCTACACCTTC. Translating gives CASSMGNYGYTF. The full variable domain, completed using reference TRBV5-1 and TRBJ1-2, is KAGVTQTPRYLIKTRGQQVTLSCSPISGHRSVSWYQQTPGQGLQFLFEYFSETQRNKGNFPGRFSGRQFSNSRSEMNVSTLELGDSALYLCASSMGNYGYTFGSGTRLTVV.